This T cell receptor (beta chain) stems from a study of blood T cell repertoires in COVID-19. At the level of the study: From T cells, B-cell-depleted T cells, or PBMCs came the material, which was cDNA or gDNA.

Only in-frame clones appear in the TCRdb table, and some are missing; sequencing was by immunoSEQ multiplex PCR. The repertoire holds about 400,000 clones, with more than 75% as singletons. Researchers sorted participants into cohorts using their self-reported clinical history. The CDR3 has 16 amino acids. Trimming removed 0 bases from V and 8 bases from J; junction bases left unmatched: 6. From germline, CDR1 is MGHRA and CDR2 YSYEKL. The chain carries TRBV4-1 and TRBJ2-1; 11 bases align to TRBD2. The sample comprised PBMCs or T cells enriched from blood (not recorded which). The sequence derives from a woman between 25 and 40 years old with acute COVID-19. The CDR3 nucleotides are TGCGCCAGCAGCCAAGACCTAGCGGGGGGCGGGTATGAGCAGTTCTTC. Its protein is CASSQDLAGGGYEQFF.